These 4 T cell receptor beta chains originate from one sample sequenced in a study of shared clonotypes between healthy human individuals. The assay was immunoSEQ multiplex PCR, and TCRdb's table has in-frame clones only and misses some. The repertoire includes 230,000 or so clones, over 50% of them detected once, and over 8.5% sits in the top ten. The sequenced material came from memory CD4+ T cells sorted from blood. Noted subset: CD45RA-negative fraction. The source is a man under 40 in good health.

J is TRBJ2-7 and V is TRBV27; D might be TRBD2 (6 bases). Trimming took off 5 bases at V and 2 bases at J, with 13 bases between the two ends. Per germline, CDR1 MNHEY and CDR2 SMNVEV (reference sequence). CDR3 length: 14 residues. The CDR3 reads CASSGGTGAYEQYF. The CDR3 DNA sequence: TGTGCCAGCAGTGGAGGGACGGGGGCCTACGAGCAGTACTTC.

CDR3 DNA: TGTGCCAGCAGCTTGCGATCTGGGGCCAACGTCCTGACTTTC. It specifies CASSLRSGANVLTF. This chain links TRBV5-5 with TRBJ2-6, with D unresolved. V gave up 1 base and J gave up 1 base, with 3 bases separating them. The germline V gene encodes CDR1 SGHKS and CDR2 YYEKEE (reference sequence). The CDR3 runs 14 residues.

The chain couples TRBV18 to TRBJ2-3, with D perhaps TRBD1 or TRBD2 (5 bases each). The germline CDR1 and CDR2 sequences are KGHSH and LQKENI. Trimming stripped 8 bases from V and 5 bases from J, with 14 bases between. CDR3 size: 13 residues. The CDR3 sequence is CASTSWGKDTQYF. The CDR3, as DNA: TGTGCCAGCACCTCATGGGGGAAAGATACGCAGTATTTT.

There are a few counts of this clone. The chain uses TRBV7-8 and TRBJ1-2; D gene uncertain. Per germline, CDR1 SGHVS and CDR2 FQNEAQ. V lost 1 base and J lost 4, with 13 bases in between. CDR3 size: 15 residues. The DNA of the CDR3 is TGTGCCAGCAGCTTAGTAATTAGTACAGCCTATGGCTACACCTTC. This codes for CASSLVISTAYGYTF.